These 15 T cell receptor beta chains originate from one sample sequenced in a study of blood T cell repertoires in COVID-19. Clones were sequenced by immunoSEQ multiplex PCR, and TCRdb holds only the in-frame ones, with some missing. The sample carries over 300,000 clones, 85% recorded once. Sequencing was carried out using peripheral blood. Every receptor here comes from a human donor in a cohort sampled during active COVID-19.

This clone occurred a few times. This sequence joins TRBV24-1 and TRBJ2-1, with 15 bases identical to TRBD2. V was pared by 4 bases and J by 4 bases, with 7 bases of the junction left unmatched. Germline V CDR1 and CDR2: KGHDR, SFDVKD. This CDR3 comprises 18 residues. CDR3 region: CATSDYGLAGGPYNEQFF. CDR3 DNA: TGTGCCACCAGTGACTACGGACTAGCGGGGGGGCCATACAATGAGCAGTTCTTC.

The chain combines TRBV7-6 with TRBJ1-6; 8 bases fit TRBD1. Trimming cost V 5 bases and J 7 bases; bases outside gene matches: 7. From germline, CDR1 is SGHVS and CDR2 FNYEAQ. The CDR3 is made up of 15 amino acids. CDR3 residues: CASSGSGTGNSPLHF. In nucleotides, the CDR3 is TGTGCCAGCAGCGGCTCCGGGACAGGCAATTCACCCCTCCACTTT.

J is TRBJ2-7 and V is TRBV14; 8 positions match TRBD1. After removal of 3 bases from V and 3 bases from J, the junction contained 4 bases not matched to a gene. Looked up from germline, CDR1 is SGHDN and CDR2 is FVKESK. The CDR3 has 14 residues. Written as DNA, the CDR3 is TGTGCCAGCAGCCACGACAGGGGAAACTACGAGCAGTACTTC. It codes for CASSHDRGNYEQYF.

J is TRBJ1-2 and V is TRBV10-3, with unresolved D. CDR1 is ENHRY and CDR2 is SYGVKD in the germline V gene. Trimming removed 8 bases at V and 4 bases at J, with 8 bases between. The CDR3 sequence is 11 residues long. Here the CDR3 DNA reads TGTGCCATCCTTGGGAGCTATGGCTACACCTTC. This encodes CAILGSYGYTF.

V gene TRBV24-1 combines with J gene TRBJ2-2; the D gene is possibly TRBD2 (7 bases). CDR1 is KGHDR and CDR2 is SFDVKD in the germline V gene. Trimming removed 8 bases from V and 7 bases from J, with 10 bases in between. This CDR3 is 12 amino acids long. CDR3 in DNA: TGTGCCACCACGGGGGGCCACGGGGAGCTGTTTTTT. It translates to CATTGGHGELFF.

The CDR3: CASSFQGKAEAFF. The CDR3 DNA reads as TGTGCCAGCAGCTTTCAGGGTAAGGCTGAAGCTTTCTTT. The chain uses TRBV12-3 or TRBV12-4 and TRBJ1-1; D perhaps matches TRBD1 (5 bases). This CDR3 comprises 13 residues. V lost 6 bases and J 6 bases, leaving 14 bases between the germline ends.

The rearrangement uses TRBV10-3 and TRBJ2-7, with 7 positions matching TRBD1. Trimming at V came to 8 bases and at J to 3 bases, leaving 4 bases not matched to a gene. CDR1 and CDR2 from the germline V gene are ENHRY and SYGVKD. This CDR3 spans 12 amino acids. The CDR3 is CAIGTAHYEQYF. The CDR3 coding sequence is TGTGCCATCGGGACAGCCCACTACGAGCAGTACTTC.

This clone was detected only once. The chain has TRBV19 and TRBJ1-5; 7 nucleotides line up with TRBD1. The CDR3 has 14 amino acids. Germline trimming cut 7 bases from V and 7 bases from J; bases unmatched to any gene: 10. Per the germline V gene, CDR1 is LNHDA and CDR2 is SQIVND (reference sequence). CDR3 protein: CASMEGGLRQPQHF. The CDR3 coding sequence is TGTGCCAGTATGGAAGGGGGCCTAAGACAGCCCCAGCATTTT.

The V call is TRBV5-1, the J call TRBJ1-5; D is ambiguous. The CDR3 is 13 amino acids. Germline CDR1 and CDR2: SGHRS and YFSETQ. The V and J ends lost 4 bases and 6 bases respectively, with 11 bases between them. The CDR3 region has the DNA TGCGCCAGCAGCATTGCGGAGGGTCAGCCCCAGCATTTT. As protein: CASSIAEGQPQHF.

The CDR3 sequence: CASSPTGVSDTQYF. The CDR3 nucleotides are TGTGCCAGCAGCCCGACAGGGGTTTCAGATACGCAGTATTTT. The rearrangement uses TRBV3-1 (or the pseudogene TRBV3-2) and TRBJ2-3; 8 nucleotides agree with TRBD1. V shed 4 bases and J 4 bases; nucleotides not matched to a gene: 4. The CDR3 loop spans 14 amino acids. Germline V gene sequence: CDR1 LGHDT, CDR2 YNNKEL (reference sequence).

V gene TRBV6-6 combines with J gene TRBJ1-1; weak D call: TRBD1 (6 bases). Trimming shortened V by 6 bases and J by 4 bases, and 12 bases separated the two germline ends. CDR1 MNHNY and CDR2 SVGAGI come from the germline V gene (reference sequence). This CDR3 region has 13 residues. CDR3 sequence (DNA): TGTGCCAGCAGAGCCAGGGGAAGCACTGAAGCTTTCTTT. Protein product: CASRARGSTEAFF.

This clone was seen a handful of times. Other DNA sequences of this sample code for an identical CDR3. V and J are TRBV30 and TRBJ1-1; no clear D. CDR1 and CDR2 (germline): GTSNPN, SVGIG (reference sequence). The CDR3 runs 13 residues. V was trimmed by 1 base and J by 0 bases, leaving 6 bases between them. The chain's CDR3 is CAWSGHLNTEAFF. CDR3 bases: TGTGCCTGGAGTGGGCATCTGAACACTGAAGCTTTCTTT.

CDR3 in amino acids: CASSLRFGPSSKVWGNQPQHF. As DNA, the CDR3 is TGTGCCAGCAGCTTGAGGTTCGGTCCGTCCTCGAAGGTATGGGGCAATCAGCCCCAGCATTTT. J is TRBJ1-5 and V is TRBV7-3, with no clear D. V lost 3 bases and J lost 2, with 29 bases in between. The CDR3 is made up of 21 amino acids. Per germline, CDR1 SGHTA and CDR2 FQGTGA.

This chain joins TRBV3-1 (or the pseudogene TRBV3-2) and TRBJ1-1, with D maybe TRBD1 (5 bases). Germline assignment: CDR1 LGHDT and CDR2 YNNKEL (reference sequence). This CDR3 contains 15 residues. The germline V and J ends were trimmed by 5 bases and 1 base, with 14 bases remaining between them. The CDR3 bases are TGTGCCAGCAGCACGGCCGGGGGTTGGAACACTGAAGCTTTCTTT. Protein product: CASSTAGGWNTEAFF.

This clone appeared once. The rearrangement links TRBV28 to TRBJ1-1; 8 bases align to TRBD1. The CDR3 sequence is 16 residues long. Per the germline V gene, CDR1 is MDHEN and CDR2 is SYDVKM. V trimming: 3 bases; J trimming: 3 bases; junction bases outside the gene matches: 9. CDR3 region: CASSFADRDGDTEAFF. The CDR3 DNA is TGTGCCAGCAGTTTTGCGGACAGGGATGGGGACACTGAAGCTTTCTTT.